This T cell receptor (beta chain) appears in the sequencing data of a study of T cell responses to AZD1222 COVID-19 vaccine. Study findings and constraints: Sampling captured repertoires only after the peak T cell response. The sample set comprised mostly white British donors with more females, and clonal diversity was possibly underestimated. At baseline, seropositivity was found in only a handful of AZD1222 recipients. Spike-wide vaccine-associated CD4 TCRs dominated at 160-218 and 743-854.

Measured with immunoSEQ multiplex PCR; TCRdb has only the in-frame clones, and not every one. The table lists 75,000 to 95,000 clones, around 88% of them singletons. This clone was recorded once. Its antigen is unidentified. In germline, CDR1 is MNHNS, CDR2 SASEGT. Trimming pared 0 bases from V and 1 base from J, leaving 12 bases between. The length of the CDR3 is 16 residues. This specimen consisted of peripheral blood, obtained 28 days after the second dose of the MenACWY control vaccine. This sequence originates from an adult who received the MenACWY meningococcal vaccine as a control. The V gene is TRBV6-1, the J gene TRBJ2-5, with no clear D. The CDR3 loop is CASSEARSRLQETQYF. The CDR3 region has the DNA TGTGCCAGCAGTGAAGCGAGGTCCAGGCTCCAAGAGACCCAGTACTTC.